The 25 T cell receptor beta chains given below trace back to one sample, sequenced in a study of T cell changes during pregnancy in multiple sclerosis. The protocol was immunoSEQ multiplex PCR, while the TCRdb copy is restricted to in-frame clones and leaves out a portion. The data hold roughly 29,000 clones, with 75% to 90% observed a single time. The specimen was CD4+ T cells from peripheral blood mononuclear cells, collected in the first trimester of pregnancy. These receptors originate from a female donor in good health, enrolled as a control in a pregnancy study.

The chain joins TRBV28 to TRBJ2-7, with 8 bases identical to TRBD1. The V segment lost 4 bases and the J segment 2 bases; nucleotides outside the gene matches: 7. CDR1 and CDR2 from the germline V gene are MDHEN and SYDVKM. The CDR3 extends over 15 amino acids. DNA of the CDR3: TGTGCCAGCAGTTCGAGAGGCAGGGGGCCCTACGAGCAGTACTTC. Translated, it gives CASSSRGRGPYEQYF.

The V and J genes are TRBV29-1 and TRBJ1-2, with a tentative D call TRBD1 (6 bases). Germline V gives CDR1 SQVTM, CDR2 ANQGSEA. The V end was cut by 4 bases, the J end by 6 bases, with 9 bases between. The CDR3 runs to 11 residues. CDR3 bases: TGCAGCGTTGCAACAGGGAATGGCTACACCTTC. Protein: CSVATGNGYTF.

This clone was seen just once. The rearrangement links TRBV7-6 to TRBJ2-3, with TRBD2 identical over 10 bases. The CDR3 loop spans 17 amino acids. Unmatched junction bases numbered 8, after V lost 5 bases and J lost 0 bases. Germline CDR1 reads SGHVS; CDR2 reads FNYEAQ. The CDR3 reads CASSAIAGGTSTDTQYF. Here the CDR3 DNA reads TGTGCCAGCAGCGCGATAGCGGGGGGTACTAGCACAGATACGCAGTATTTT. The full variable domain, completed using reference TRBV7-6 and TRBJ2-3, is GAGVSQSPRYKVTKRGQDVALRCDPISGHVSLYWYRQALGQGPEFLTYFNYEAQQDKSGLPNDRFSAERPEGSISTLTIQRTEQRDSAMYRCASSAIAGGTSTDTQYFGPGTRLTVL.

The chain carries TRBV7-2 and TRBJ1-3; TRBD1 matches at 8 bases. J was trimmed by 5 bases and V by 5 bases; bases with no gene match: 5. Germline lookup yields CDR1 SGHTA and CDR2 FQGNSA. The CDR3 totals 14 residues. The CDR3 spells CASSQTGARNTIYF. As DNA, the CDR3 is TGTGCCAGCAGCCAGACAGGGGCTAGAAACACCATATATTTT.

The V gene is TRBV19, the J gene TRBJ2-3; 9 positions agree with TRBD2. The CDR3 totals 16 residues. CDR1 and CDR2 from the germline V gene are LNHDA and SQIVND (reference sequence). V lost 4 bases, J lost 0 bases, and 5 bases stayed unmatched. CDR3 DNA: TGTGCCAGTAGTACGGCTAGCGGGGCTAGCACAGATACGCAGTATTTT. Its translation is CASSTASGASTDTQYF.

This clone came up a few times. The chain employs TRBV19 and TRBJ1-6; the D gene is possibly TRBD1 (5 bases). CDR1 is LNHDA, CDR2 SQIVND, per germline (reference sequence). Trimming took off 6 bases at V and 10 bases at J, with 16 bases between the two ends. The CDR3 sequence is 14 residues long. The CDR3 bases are TGTGCCAGTAGGTTCGACAGAGAACGATCACCCCTCCACTTT. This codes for CASRFDRERSPLHF.

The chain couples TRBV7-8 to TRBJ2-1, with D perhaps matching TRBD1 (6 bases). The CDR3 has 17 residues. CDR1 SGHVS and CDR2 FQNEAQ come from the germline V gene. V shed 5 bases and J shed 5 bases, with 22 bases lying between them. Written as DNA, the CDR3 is TGTGCCAGCAGCCCCTCCCGTCTTGGACAGAAGAACAATGAGCAGTTCTTC. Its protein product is CASSPSRLGQKNNEQFF.

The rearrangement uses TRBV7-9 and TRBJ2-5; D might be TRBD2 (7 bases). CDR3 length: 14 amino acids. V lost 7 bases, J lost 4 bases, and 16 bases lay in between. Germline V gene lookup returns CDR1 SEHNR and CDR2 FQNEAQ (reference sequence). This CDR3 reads CASTWGGSRETQYF. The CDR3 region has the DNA TGTGCCAGCACCTGGGGGGGCTCTCGAGAGACCCAGTACTTC.

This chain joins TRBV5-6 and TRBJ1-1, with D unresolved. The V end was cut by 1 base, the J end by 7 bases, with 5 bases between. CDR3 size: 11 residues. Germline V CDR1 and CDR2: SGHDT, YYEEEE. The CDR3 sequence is CASSLRDEAFF. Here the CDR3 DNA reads TGTGCCAGCAGCTTGCGGGATGAAGCTTTCTTT.

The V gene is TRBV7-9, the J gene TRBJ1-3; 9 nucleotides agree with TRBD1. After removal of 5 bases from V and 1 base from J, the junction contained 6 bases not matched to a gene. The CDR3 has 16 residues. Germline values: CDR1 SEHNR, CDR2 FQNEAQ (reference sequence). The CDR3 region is CASSLQQGASGNTIYF. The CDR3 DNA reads TGTGCCAGCAGCCTACAACAGGGGGCTTCTGGAAACACCATATATTTT.

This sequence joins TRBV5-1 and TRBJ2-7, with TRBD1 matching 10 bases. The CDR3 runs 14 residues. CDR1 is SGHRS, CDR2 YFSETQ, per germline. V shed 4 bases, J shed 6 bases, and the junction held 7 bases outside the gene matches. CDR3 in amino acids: CASSPRQGAGEQYF. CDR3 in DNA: TGCGCCAGCAGCCCGCGACAGGGGGCTGGCGAGCAGTACTTC.

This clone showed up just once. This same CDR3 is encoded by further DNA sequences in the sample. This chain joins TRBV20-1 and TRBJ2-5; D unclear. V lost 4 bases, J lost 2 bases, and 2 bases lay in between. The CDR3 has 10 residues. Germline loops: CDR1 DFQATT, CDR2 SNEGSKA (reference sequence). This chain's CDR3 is CSATQETQYF. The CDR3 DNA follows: TGCAGTGCTACTCAAGAGACCCAGTACTTC.

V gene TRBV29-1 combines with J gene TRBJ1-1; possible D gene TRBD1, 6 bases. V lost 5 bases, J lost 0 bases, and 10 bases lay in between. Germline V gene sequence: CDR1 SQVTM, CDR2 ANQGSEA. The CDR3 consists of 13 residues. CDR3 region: CSVLDRLNTEAFF. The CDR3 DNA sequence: TGCAGCGTTCTTGACAGGTTGAACACTGAAGCTTTCTTT.

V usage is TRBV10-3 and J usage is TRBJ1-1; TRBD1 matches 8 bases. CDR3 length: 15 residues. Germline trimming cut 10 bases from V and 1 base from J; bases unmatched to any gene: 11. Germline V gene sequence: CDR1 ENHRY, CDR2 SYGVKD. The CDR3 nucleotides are TGTGCCAGCTCGGGCACCGGGACAGGGAACACTGAAGCTTTCTTT. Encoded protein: CASSGTGTGNTEAFF.

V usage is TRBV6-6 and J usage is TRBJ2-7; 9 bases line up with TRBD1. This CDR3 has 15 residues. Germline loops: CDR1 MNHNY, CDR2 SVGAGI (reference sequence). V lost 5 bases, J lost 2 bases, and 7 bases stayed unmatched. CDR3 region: CASSRRGQGTYEQYF. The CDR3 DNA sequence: TGTGCCAGCAGTCGGCGGGGACAGGGAACCTACGAGCAGTACTTC.

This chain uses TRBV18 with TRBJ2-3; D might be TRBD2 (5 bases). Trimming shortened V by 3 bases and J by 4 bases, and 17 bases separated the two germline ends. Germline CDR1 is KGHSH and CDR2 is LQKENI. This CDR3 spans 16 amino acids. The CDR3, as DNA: TGTGCCAGCTCACCCTACTATGGACTTGGCGCAGATACGCAGTATTTT. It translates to CASSPYYGLGADTQYF.

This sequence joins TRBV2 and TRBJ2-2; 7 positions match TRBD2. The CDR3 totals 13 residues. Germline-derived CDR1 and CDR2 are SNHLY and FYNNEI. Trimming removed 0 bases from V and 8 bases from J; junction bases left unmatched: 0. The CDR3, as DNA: TGTGCCAGCAGTGAAGCGCGGGGGGGGGAGCTGTTTTTT. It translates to CASSEARGGELFF.

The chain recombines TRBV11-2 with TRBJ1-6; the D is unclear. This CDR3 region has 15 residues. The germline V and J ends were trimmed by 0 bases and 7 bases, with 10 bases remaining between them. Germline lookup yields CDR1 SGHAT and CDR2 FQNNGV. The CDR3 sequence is CASSLERVENSPLHF. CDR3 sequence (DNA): TGTGCCAGCAGCTTAGAGCGGGTAGAGAATTCACCCCTCCACTTT.

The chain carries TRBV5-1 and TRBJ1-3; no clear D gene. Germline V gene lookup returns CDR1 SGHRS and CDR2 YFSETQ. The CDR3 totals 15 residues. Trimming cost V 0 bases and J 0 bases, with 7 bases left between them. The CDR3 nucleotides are TGCGCCAGCAGCTTGGTAACCGGCTCTGGAAACACCATATATTTT. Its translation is CASSLVTGSGNTIYF.

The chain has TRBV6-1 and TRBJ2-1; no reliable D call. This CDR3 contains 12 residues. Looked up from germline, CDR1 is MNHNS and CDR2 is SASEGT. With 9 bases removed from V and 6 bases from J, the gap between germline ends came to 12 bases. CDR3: CASMFGRNEQFF. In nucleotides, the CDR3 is TGTGCCAGTATGTTTGGCCGCAATGAGCAGTTCTTC.

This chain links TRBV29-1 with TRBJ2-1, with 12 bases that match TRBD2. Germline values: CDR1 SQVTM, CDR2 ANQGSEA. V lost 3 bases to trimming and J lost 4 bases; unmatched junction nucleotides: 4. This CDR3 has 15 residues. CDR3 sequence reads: CSVEATSGGYNEQFF. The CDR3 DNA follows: TGCAGCGTTGAGGCGACTAGCGGGGGTTACAATGAGCAGTTCTTC.

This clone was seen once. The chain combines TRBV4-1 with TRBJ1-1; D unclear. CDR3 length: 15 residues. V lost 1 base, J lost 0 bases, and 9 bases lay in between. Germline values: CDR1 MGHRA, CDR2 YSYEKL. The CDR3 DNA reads TGCGCCAGCAGCCAAGTCTACAGATTGAACACTGAAGCTTTCTTT. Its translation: CASSQVYRLNTEAFF.

As DNA, the CDR3 is TGCAGCGTTGAGGTAACGGGAACCGGGGAGCTGTTTTTT. This gives the protein CSVEVTGTGELFF. This sequence joins TRBV29-1 and TRBJ2-2; D possibly corresponds to TRBD2 (5 bases). Trimming left V 3 bases short and J 5 bases short, with 10 bases between. Germline CDR1 SQVTM, CDR2 ANQGSEA. This CDR3 contains 13 residues.

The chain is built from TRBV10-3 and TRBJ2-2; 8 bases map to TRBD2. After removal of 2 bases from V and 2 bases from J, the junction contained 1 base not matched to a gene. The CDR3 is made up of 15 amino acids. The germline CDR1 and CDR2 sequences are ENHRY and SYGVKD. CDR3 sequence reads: CAISELAGNTGELFF. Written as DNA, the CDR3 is TGTGCCATCAGTGAGCTAGCGGGTAACACCGGGGAGCTGTTTTTT.

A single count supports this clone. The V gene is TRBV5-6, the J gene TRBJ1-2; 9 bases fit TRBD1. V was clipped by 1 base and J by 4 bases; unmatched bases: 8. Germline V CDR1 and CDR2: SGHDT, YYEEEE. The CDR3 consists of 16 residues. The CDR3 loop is CASSLLWDRDSYGYTF. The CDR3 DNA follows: TGTGCCAGCAGCTTGTTGTGGGACAGGGACTCCTATGGCTACACCTTC.